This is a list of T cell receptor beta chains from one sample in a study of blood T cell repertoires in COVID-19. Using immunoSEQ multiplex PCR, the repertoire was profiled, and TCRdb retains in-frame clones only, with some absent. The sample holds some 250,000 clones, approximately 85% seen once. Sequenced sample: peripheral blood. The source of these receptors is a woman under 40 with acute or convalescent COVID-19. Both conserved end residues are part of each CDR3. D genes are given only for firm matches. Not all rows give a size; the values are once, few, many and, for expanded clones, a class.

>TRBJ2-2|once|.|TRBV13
TGTGCCAGCAGCTTAATCGGAGGAGGCGGGGAGCTGTTTTTT
CASSLIGGGGELFF
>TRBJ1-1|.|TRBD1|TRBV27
TGTGCCAGCAGTTTGAATGGACAGGGAGGAACTGAAGCTTTCTTT
CASSLNGQGGTEAFF
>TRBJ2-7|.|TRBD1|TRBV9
TGTGCCAGCAGCCCAGGACAGGGGAGCTCCTACGAGCAGTACTTC
CASSPGQGSSYEQYF
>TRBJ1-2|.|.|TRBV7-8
TGTGCCAGCAGCTTAAGGCAGGCCGCATTTAACTATGGCTACACCTTC
CASSLRQAAFNYGYTF
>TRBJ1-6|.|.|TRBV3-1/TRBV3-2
TGTGCCAGCAGCCAAGAAGGGCGGGCAGGGGCAGGATCACCCCTCCACTTT
CASSQEGRAGAGSPLHF
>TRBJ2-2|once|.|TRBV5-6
TGTGCCAGCAGCCGAAACTACCCCGCGAACACCGGGGAGCTGTTTTTT
CASSRNYPANTGELFF
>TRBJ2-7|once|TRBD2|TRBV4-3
TGCGCCAGCAGCCAGGAAATTAGCGGGTGGCCCTACGAGCAGTACTTC
CASSQEISGWPYEQYF
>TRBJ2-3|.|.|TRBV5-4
TGTGCCAGCAGCCCCTCAAGCGGCCCCAACCCCACGGATACGCAGTATTTT
CASSPSSGPNPTDTQYF
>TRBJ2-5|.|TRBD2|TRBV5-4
TGTGCCAGCAGCCAGGGACTAGAACAAGAGACCCAGTACTTC
CASSQGLEQETQYF
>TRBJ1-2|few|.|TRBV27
TGTGCCAGCAGTTTTCAAGCAGGCCCTACCCCCTATGGCTACACCTTC
CASSFQAGPTPYGYTF
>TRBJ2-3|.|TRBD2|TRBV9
TGTGCCAGCAGCCTCCGGGGGGAATCTAGCACAGATACGCAGTATTTT
CASSLRGESSTDTQYF
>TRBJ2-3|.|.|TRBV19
TGTGCCAGTAGTAGCTTCACGGAGAGCACAGATACGCAGTATTTT
CASSSFTESTDTQYF
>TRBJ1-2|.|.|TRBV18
TGTGCCAGCTCCACAACAGGAGATTTCTATGGCTACACCTTC
CASSTTGDFYGYTF
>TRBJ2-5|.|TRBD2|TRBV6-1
TGTGCCAGCAGTGGAAGACTAGCGGGGAACCAAGAGACCCAGTACTTC
CASSGRLAGNQETQYF
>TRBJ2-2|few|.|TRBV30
TGTGCCTGGAGCCCGGCGAACACCGGGGAGCTGTTTTTT
CAWSPANTGELFF
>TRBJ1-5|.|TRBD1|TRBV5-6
TGTGCCAGCAGCGGACAGGGCGGTAATCAGCCCCAGCATTTT
CASSGQGGNQPQHF
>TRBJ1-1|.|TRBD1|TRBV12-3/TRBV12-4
TGTGCCAGCAGTAGCCCGGGACAGGTTGAAGCTTTCTTT
CASSSPGQVEAFF
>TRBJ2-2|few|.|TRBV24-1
TGTGCCACCAGTGGGGCCGGGGGCACCGGGGAGCTGTTTTTT
CATSGAGGTGELFF
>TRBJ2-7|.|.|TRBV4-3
TGCGCCAGCGGAGTCGGGGGTCCCTACGAGCAGTACTTC
CASGVGGPYEQYF
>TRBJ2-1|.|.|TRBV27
TGTGCCAGCAGTTCCCTCGGGGGGCCCTACAATGAGCAGTTCTTC
CASSSLGGPYNEQFF
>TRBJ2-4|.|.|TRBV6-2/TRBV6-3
TGTGCCAGCAGTACCACGTGGGGAGCAGACATTCAGTACTTC
CASSTTWGADIQYF
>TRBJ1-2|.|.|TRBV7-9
TGTGCCAGCAGCCCCGTCAGCTATGGCTACACCTTC
CASSPVSYGYTF
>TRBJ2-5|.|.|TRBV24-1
TGTGCCACCAGTGATTTCAGGTGGGAGACCCAGTACTTC
CATSDFRWETQYF
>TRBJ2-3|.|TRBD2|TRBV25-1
TGTGCCAGCAGTGAAGTGGGACTAGATAACCCGGCGGCAGATACGCAGTATTTT
CASSEVGLDNPAADTQYF
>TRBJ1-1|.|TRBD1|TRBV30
TGTGCCTGGATGGGACAGGGGGTCACTGAAGCTTTCTTT
CAWMGQGVTEAFF
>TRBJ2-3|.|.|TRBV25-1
TGTGCCAGCAGTGTTGACAGTAGCACAGATACGCAGTATTTT
CASSVDSSTDTQYF
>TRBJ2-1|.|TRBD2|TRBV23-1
TGCGCCAGCAATCCCGTTACGGGGCGGGGGTCCTACAATGAGCAGTTCTTC
CASNPVTGRGSYNEQFF
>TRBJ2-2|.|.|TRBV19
TGTGCCAGTGAAAAACAGGGATGGACCGGGGAGCTGTTTTTT
CASEKQGWTGELFF
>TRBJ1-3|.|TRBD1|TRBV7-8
TGTGCCAGCAGCGCGGACAGGGGCTCTGGAAACACCATATATTTT
CASSADRGSGNTIYF
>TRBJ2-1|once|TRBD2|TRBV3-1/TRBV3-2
TGTGCCAGCAGCCAAGACTTGCCGGGACTAGCGGGAGGAGAGCAGTTCTTC
CASSQDLPGLAGGEQFF
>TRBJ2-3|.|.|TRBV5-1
TGCGCCAGCAGCTTGGCAAGTTCCGGGTACACAGATACGCAGTATTTT
CASSLASSGYTDTQYF
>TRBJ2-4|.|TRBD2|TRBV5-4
TGTGCCAGCAGTCAAGCGGGAGGTGGGGCCAAAAACATTCAGTACTTC
CASSQAGGGAKNIQYF
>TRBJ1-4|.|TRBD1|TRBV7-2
TGTGCCAGCAGCCATGACAGGGGTGGTGAAAAACTGTTTTTT
CASSHDRGGEKLFF
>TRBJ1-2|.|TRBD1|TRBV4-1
TGCGCCAGCAGGGACACAGGGGAAGGCTACACCTTC
CASRDTGEGYTF
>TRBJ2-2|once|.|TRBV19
TGTGCCAGTAGTCCCGGACTATTAACCGGGGAGCTGTTTTTT
CASSPGLLTGELFF
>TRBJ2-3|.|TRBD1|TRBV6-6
TGTGCCAGCAGTCATCCGACAGGGGTCACAGATACGCAGTATTTT
CASSHPTGVTDTQYF
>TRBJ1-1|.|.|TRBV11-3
TGTGCCAGCAGCTCCAAACAGGGTGGTAGGGCTGAAGCTTTCTTT
CASSSKQGGRAEAFF
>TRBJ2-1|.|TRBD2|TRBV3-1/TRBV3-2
TGTGCCAGCAGCCAAGAGCCCCCACTAGCGGGAGGGTTAAATGAGCAGTTCTTC
CASSQEPPLAGGLNEQFF
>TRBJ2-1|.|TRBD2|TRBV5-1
TGCGCCAGCGTGGCTAGCGGCAATGAGCAGTTCTTC
CASVASGNEQFF
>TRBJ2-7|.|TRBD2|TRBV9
TGTGCCAGCGGACCGACTAGCGGCATAAACGAGCAGTACTTC
CASGPTSGINEQYF
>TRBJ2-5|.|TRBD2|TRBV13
TGTGCCAGCAGCTTCACACTAGCGGGGGAGACCCAGTACTTC
CASSFTLAGETQYF
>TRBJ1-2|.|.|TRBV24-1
TGTGCCACCAGTGATCCAGGGAATAACTATGGCTACACCTTC
CATSDPGNNYGYTF
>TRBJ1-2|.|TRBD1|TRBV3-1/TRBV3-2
TGTGCCAGCAGCCAGGGACAGTGGAACTATGGCTACACCTTC
CASSQGQWNYGYTF
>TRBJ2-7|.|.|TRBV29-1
TGCAGCGTACCGACGGGAAGAGGGTCCTACGAGCAGTACTTC
CSVPTGRGSYEQYF
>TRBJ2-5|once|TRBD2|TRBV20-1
TGCAGTGCTAGTCCTCTAGCGGACCAAGAGACCCAGTACTTC
CSASPLADQETQYF
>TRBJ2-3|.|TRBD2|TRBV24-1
TGTGCCACCAGTGATTTAGCGGGAGGGTACACAGATACGCAGTATTTT
CATSDLAGGYTDTQYF
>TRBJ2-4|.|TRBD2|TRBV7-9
TGTGCCAGCAGCTTTAGCGGGAGGCCCAACGTAGCCAAAAACATTCAGTACTTC
CASSFSGRPNVAKNIQYF
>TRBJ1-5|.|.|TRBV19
TGTGCCAGTAGTACGGTTATCAATCAGCCCCAGCATTTT
CASSTVINQPQHF
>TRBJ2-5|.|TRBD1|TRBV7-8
TGTGCCAGCAGCGCCTGGACAGGGTCACGGGAGACCCAGTACTTC
CASSAWTGSRETQYF
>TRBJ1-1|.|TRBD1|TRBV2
TGTGCCAGCAGAGTCCGGGACAGGGGGCAAGAAGCTTTCTTT
CASRVRDRGQEAFF
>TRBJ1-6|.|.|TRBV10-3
TGTGCCATCAGTGGTTTCAGTAATAATTCACCCCTCCACTTT
CAISGFSNNSPLHF
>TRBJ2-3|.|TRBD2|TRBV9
TGTGCCAGCAGCGTAGGTGGAGCGGGAGCGGTAGATACGCAGTATTTT
CASSVGGAGAVDTQYF
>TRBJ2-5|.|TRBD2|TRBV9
TGTGCCAGCAGCAAAGCACTAGCGGGAGGGAAAGAGACCCAGTACTTC
CASSKALAGGKETQYF
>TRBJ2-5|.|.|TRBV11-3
TGTGCCAGCAGCTTAGATCTAGACCAAGAGACCCAGTACTTC
CASSLDLDQETQYF
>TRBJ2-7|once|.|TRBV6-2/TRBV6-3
TGTGCCAGCAGTTACTCTGGCCGTGGAGGGGGCATCTACGAGCAGTACTTC
CASSYSGRGGGIYEQYF
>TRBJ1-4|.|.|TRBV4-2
TGTGCCAGCAGCCAACCTACGCTTGCACCTAATGAAAAACTGTTTTTT
CASSQPTLAPNEKLFF